The rows below give T cell receptor beta chains drawn from one sample of a study of shared clonotypes between healthy human individuals. Clones were sequenced by immunoSEQ multiplex PCR, and TCRdb holds only the in-frame ones, with some missing. The data contain about 2 million clones, 85% to 95% of them singletons. The sample taken for sequencing was naive CD8+ T cells sorted from blood. Receptor source: a man aged 18-30 years in good health. Both conserved end residues are part of each CDR3. The order of the fields is clone size, D gene, V gene, J gene, CDR3 DNA, CDR3 protein. D genes are given only for firm matches. Some rows mark clone size as missing; the rest say once, few, many or name a class of expanded clone.

abundance: NA; d_gene: NA; v_gene: TRBV11-2; j_gene: TRBJ1-1; CDR3nt: TGTGCCAGCAGCTTAGACAGGGGTCTAACTGAAGCTTTCTTT; CDR3aa: CASSLDRGLTEAFF
abundance: NA; d_gene: TRBD2; v_gene: TRBV7-9; j_gene: TRBJ2-1; CDR3nt: TGTGCCAGCAGCCCCCCCGGGACTAGTGGCCATGAGCAGTTCTTC; CDR3aa: CASSPPGTSGHEQFF
abundance: NA; d_gene: NA; v_gene: TRBV7-9; j_gene: TRBJ2-5; CDR3nt: TGTGCCAGCAGCTTATTAGGGTTCGAAGAGACCCAGTACTTC; CDR3aa: CASSLLGFEETQYF
abundance: NA; d_gene: NA; v_gene: TRBV7-3; j_gene: TRBJ2-5; CDR3nt: TGTGCCAGCAGTCCGGACAGCCAAGAGACCCAGTACTTC; CDR3aa: CASSPDSQETQYF
abundance: NA; d_gene: TRBD1; v_gene: TRBV9; j_gene: TRBJ2-2; CDR3nt: TGTGCCAGCACCGGGACAGGGAACACCGGGGAGCTGTTTTTT; CDR3aa: CASTGTGNTGELFF
abundance: NA; d_gene: NA; v_gene: TRBV15; j_gene: TRBJ2-3; CDR3nt: TGTGCCACCAGCAGAGATCAAGGAGTCTGGGCCACAGATACGCAGTATTTT; CDR3aa: CATSRDQGVWATDTQYF
abundance: once; d_gene: NA; v_gene: TRBV19; j_gene: TRBJ2-1; CDR3nt: TGTGCCAGTAGTATAGATCTGGAGGGGGCAGCCTACAATGAGCAGTTCTTC; CDR3aa: CASSIDLEGAAYNEQFF
abundance: once; d_gene: TRBD2; v_gene: TRBV5-6; j_gene: TRBJ2-5; CDR3nt: TGTGCCAGCAGGGGACTAGATGAGACCCAGTACTTC; CDR3aa: CASRGLDETQYF
abundance: NA; d_gene: NA; v_gene: TRBV30; j_gene: TRBJ1-2; CDR3nt: TGTGCCTGGAGTGAAAGGGAATTAAACTATGGCTACACCTTC; CDR3aa: CAWSERELNYGYTF
abundance: NA; d_gene: NA; v_gene: TRBV19; j_gene: TRBJ1-1; CDR3nt: TGTGCCAGTAGCGAACAGGGTTACGGCACTGAAGCTTTCTTT; CDR3aa: CASSEQGYGTEAFF
abundance: NA; d_gene: NA; v_gene: TRBV27; j_gene: TRBJ1-3; CDR3nt: TGTGCCAGCAGTTTATCCCGTGGAAACACCATATATTTT; CDR3aa: CASSLSRGNTIYF
abundance: NA; d_gene: TRBD1; v_gene: TRBV5-4; j_gene: TRBJ1-1; CDR3nt: TGTGCCAGCACTAGTTGGCAGGGACAGCTAGATGGAGCTTTCTTT; CDR3aa: CASTSWQGQLDGAFF
abundance: NA; d_gene: TRBD2; v_gene: TRBV29-1; j_gene: TRBJ2-1; CDR3nt: TGCAGCGTTGTGGCTAGCGGCTCCTACAATGAGCAGTTCTTC; CDR3aa: CSVVASGSYNEQFF
abundance: NA; d_gene: NA; v_gene: TRBV10-3; j_gene: TRBJ2-1; CDR3nt: TGTGCCATCAGATTTACGACAGCCTACAATGAGCAGTTCTTC; CDR3aa: CAIRFTTAYNEQFF
abundance: NA; d_gene: TRBD1; v_gene: TRBV4-3; j_gene: TRBJ2-3; CDR3nt: TGCGCCAGCAGCCAAGCCGGCGGGACAGGCGACGATAGCACAGATACGCAGTATTTT; CDR3aa: CASSQAGGTGDDSTDTQYF
abundance: NA; d_gene: TRBD1; v_gene: TRBV19; j_gene: TRBJ1-5; CDR3nt: TGTGCCAGTAGTATTGACAGGGAAGGCAATCAGCCCCAGCATTTT; CDR3aa: CASSIDREGNQPQHF
abundance: NA; d_gene: TRBD2; v_gene: TRBV9; j_gene: TRBJ2-3; CDR3nt: TGTGCCAGCTCCGGGGCAGCGGGAGAAACAGATACGCAGTATTTT; CDR3aa: CASSGAAGETDTQYF
abundance: NA; d_gene: TRBD1; v_gene: TRBV27; j_gene: TRBJ2-7; CDR3nt: TGTGCCAGTAAAACAGGGGGCTCCGTCTACGAGCAGTACTTC; CDR3aa: CASKTGGSVYEQYF
abundance: NA; d_gene: NA; v_gene: TRBV9; j_gene: TRBJ1-2; CDR3nt: TGTGCCAGCAGCTCCCAAGGAGGGGGCTATGGCTACACCTTC; CDR3aa: CASSSQGGGYGYTF
abundance: NA; d_gene: NA; v_gene: TRBV6-5; j_gene: TRBJ2-5; CDR3nt: TGTGCCAGCAGTTATCTGGACCGGGCTCAGGAGACCCAGTACTTC; CDR3aa: CASSYLDRAQETQYF
abundance: NA; d_gene: NA; v_gene: TRBV7-9; j_gene: TRBJ2-7; CDR3nt: TGTGCCAGCAGCGATGGGGGCGCGAATTCCCCCACCCGCGACGAGCAGTACTTC; CDR3aa: CASSDGGANSPTRDEQYF
abundance: NA; d_gene: NA; v_gene: TRBV5-4; j_gene: TRBJ2-7; CDR3nt: TGTGCCAGCAGCCGGGACACCACTTATGAGCAGTACTTC; CDR3aa: CASSRDTTYEQYF
abundance: once; d_gene: TRBD2; v_gene: TRBV4-1; j_gene: TRBJ2-3; CDR3nt: TGCGCCAGCAGCCAGCTAGCGGGCGTTTGGACAGATACGCAGTATTTT; CDR3aa: CASSQLAGVWTDTQYF
abundance: NA; d_gene: NA; v_gene: TRBV29-1; j_gene: TRBJ2-1; CDR3nt: TGCAGCGGACAGGATGGGGTTTACAATGAGCAGTTCTTC; CDR3aa: CSGQDGVYNEQFF
abundance: few; d_gene: TRBD1; v_gene: TRBV19; j_gene: TRBJ2-2; CDR3nt: TGTGCCAGTAGTATAGGGAACAGGGGCACCGGGGAGCTGTTTTTT; CDR3aa: CASSIGNRGTGELFF
abundance: NA; d_gene: NA; v_gene: TRBV6-5; j_gene: TRBJ2-1; CDR3nt: TGTGCCAGCAGTTACATGAGCTCCTACAATGAGCAGTTCTTC; CDR3aa: CASSYMSSYNEQFF
abundance: NA; d_gene: NA; v_gene: TRBV6-1; j_gene: TRBJ1-2; CDR3nt: TGTGCCAGCAGTGAAGCGGGACGCTACACCTTC; CDR3aa: CASSEAGRYTF
abundance: NA; d_gene: NA; v_gene: TRBV25-1; j_gene: TRBJ1-6; CDR3nt: TGTGCCAGCAGTGAAACGGGCAGGTCGGATTCACCCCTCCACTTT; CDR3aa: CASSETGRSDSPLHF
abundance: NA; d_gene: NA; v_gene: TRBV27; j_gene: TRBJ2-7; CDR3nt: TGTGCCACCTCCCGGGACATGTACGAGCAGTACTTC; CDR3aa: CATSRDMYEQYF
abundance: NA; d_gene: TRBD2; v_gene: TRBV4-3; j_gene: TRBJ2-2; CDR3nt: TGCGCCAGCAGCCAGGCAGGGACTAGCGGAGGGGACACCGGGGAGCTGTTTTTT; CDR3aa: CASSQAGTSGGDTGELFF
abundance: NA; d_gene: NA; v_gene: TRBV7-9; j_gene: TRBJ2-3; CDR3nt: TGTGCCAGCAGCTTTCTGGGCTCAGGGCCAGATACGCAGTATTTT; CDR3aa: CASSFLGSGPDTQYF
abundance: NA; d_gene: NA; v_gene: TRBV5-1; j_gene: TRBJ1-1; CDR3nt: TGCGCCAGCAGCTTAGGGTTCGCTGAAGCTTTCTTT; CDR3aa: CASSLGFAEAFF
abundance: NA; d_gene: NA; v_gene: TRBV7-9; j_gene: TRBJ1-4; CDR3nt: TGTGCCAGCAGCCCGCTAGGGGTTGGTACTAATGAAAAACTGTTTTTT; CDR3aa: CASSPLGVGTNEKLFF
abundance: NA; d_gene: TRBD1; v_gene: TRBV27; j_gene: TRBJ2-2; CDR3nt: TGTGCCAGCAGTTCTCCTGGGACAGGGGGATACACCGGGGAGCTGTTTTTT; CDR3aa: CASSSPGTGGYTGELFF
abundance: NA; d_gene: TRBD2; v_gene: TRBV4-1; j_gene: TRBJ2-7; CDR3nt: TGCGCCAGCAGCCAAGTCCCTAGCGGAGATTACGAGCAGTACTTC; CDR3aa: CASSQVPSGDYEQYF
abundance: NA; d_gene: NA; v_gene: TRBV4-3; j_gene: TRBJ2-3; CDR3nt: TGCGCCAGCACCCCAGCCAGGGGCGCAGGGGATACGCAGTATTTT; CDR3aa: CASTPARGAGDTQYF
abundance: NA; d_gene: NA; v_gene: TRBV13; j_gene: TRBJ1-2; CDR3nt: TGTGCCAGCAGCTTAGAAAGGACGGACGATTACACCTTC; CDR3aa: CASSLERTDDYTF
abundance: once; d_gene: NA; v_gene: TRBV9; j_gene: TRBJ2-3; CDR3nt: TGTGCCAGCAGCGTAGCTACGCGGGGAAGCACAGATACGCAGTATTTT; CDR3aa: CASSVATRGSTDTQYF
abundance: NA; d_gene: TRBD2; v_gene: TRBV27; j_gene: TRBJ2-7; CDR3nt: TGTGCCAGCAGTTTAGAGCGGGGGGGGGCTTACGAGCAGTACTTC; CDR3aa: CASSLERGGAYEQYF
abundance: NA; d_gene: NA; v_gene: TRBV4-1; j_gene: TRBJ1-4; CDR3nt: TGCGCCAGCAGCCAAGAAGAAGAAAAACTGTTTTTT; CDR3aa: CASSQEEEKLFF
abundance: NA; d_gene: NA; v_gene: TRBV9; j_gene: TRBJ2-1; CDR3nt: TGTGCCAGCACCTCTGACTTTGCCAGTCCCTACAATGAGCAGTTCTTC; CDR3aa: CASTSDFASPYNEQFF
abundance: NA; d_gene: NA; v_gene: TRBV30; j_gene: TRBJ2-5; CDR3nt: TGTGCCTGGAGTGTAGGCAGGGTGTACCAAGAGACCCAGTACTTC; CDR3aa: CAWSVGRVYQETQYF
abundance: NA; d_gene: NA; v_gene: TRBV4-1; j_gene: TRBJ2-3; CDR3nt: TGCGCCAGCAGCCAAGATCGGCGTGATACGCAGTATTTT; CDR3aa: CASSQDRRDTQYF
abundance: NA; d_gene: NA; v_gene: TRBV6-5; j_gene: TRBJ2-5; CDR3nt: TGTGCCAGCAGCCGGGGGGCGGGTGAGACCCAGTACTTC; CDR3aa: CASSRGAGETQYF
abundance: NA; d_gene: NA; v_gene: TRBV5-6; j_gene: TRBJ2-7; CDR3nt: TGTGCCAGCAGCTTGAGTTCTTACCGGGCCGACGAGCAGTACTTC; CDR3aa: CASSLSSYRADEQYF